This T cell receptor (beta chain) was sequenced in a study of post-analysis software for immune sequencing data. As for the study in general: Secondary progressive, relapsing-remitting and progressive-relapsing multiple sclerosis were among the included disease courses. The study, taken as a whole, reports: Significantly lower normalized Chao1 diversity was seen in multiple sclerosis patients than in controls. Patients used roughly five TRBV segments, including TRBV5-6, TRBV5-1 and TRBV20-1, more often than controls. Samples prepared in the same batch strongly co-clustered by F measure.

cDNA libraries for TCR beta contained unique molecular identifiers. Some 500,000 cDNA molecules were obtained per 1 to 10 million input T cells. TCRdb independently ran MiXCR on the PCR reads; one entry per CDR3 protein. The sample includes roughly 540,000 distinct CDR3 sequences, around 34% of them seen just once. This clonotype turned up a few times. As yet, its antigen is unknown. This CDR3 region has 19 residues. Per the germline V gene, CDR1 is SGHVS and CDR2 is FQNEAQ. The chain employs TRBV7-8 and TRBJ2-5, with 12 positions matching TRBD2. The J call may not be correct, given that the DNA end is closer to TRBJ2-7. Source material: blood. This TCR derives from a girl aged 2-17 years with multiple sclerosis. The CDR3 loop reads CASSSTELAGGPNPYEQYF. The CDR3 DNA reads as TGTGCCAGCAGCTCCACCGAGCTAGCGGGGGGGCCAAACCCATACGAGCAGTACTTC.